Sequencing of this T cell receptor (beta chain) was carried out in a study of response to subunit inactivated influenza vaccine. TCRdb processed the RT-PCR reads anew with MiXCR; each CDR3 protein has one entry. Among some 570,000 distinct CDR3 sequences listed, 10% to 12% were seen once. V lost 5 bases to trimming and J lost 5 bases; unmatched junction nucleotides: 9. The CDR3 covers 16 residues. Germline V gene lookup returns CDR1 SEHNR and CDR2 FQNEAQ (reference sequence). This clonotype was observed a handful of times. This sample was also put to use in a study of T cells expressing NK-cell markers. From that paper: Scientists made TCR beta cDNA using 5'RACE template switching with UMIs. Each TCR beta repertoire originated in sorted T cells that were CD3+CD56+NKG2C+, CD3+CD56+NKG2C- or CD3+CD56-NKG2C+. Eight donors were sequenced, seven testing HCMV-seropositive and one testing seronegative. For about six donors, the dominant NKG2C+ clonotypes made up about 1.0-7.5% of their CD8+ T cells. The HCMV specificity of the expanded NKG2C+ T cell clones stayed unresolved.

V is TRBV7-9 and J is TRBJ2-5; 12 bases are a match to TRBD1. The sequencing used PBMCs from blood, collected on the day of vaccination. This clonotype was sampled from a man in his fifties who received an inactivated influenza vaccine. The CDR3 sequence: CASSHAWDRGQETQYF. Written as DNA, the CDR3 is TGTGCCAGCAGCCACGCGTGGGACAGGGGGCAGGAGACCCAGTACTTC.